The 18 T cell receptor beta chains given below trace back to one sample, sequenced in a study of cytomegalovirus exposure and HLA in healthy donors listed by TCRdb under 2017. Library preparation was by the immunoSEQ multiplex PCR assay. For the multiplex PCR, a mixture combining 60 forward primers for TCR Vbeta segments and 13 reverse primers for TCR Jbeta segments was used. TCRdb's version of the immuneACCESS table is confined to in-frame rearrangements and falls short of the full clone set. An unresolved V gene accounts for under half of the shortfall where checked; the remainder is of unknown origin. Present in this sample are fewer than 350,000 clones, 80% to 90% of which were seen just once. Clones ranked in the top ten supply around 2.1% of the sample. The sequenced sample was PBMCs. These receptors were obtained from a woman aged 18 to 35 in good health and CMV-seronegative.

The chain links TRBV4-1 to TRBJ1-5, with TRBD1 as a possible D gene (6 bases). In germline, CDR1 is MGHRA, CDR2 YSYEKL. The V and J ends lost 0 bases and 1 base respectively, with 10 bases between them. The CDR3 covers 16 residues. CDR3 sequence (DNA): TGCGCCAGCAGCCAAGAAGGGGGTCTAAGCAATCAGCCCCAGCATTTT. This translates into CASSQEGGLSNQPQHF.

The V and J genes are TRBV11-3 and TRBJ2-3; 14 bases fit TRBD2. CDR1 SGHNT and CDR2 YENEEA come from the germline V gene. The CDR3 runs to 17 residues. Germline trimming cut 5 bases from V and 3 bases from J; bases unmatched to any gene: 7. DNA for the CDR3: TGTGCCAGCAGCCCCGGGACTAGCGGGGGTGATACAGATACGCAGTATTTT. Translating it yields CASSPGTSGGDTDTQYF.

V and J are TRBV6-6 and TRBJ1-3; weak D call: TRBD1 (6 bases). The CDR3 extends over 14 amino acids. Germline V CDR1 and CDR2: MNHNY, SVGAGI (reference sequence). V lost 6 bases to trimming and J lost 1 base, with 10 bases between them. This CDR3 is CASRKQGSGNTIYF. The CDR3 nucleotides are TGTGCCAGCAGAAAGCAGGGGTCTGGAAACACCATATATTTT.

CDR3 in DNA: TGTGCCAGCAGCTCAAGGACAGATTATAATTCACCCCTCCACTTT. Its protein product is CASSSRTDYNSPLHF. The chain couples TRBV7-9 to TRBJ1-6; TRBD1 is a possible D gene (6 bases). This CDR3 comprises 15 residues. Trimming removed 4 bases from V and 4 bases from J, with 11 bases in between. Germline CDR1 is SEHNR and CDR2 is FQNEAQ (reference sequence).

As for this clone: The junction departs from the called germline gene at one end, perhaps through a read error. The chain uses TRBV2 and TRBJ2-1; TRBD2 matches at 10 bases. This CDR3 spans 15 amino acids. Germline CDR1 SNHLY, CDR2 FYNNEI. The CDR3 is CASREAGGFFYEQFF. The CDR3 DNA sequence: TGTGCCAGCAGGGAAGCGGGGGGGTTTTTTTATGAGCAGTTCTTC.

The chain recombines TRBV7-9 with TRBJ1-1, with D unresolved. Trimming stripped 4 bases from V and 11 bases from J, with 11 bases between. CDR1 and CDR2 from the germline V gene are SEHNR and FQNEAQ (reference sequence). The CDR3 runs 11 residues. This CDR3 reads CASSSRGLAFF. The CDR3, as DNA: TGTGCCAGCAGCTCCCGGGGTCTGGCTTTCTTT.

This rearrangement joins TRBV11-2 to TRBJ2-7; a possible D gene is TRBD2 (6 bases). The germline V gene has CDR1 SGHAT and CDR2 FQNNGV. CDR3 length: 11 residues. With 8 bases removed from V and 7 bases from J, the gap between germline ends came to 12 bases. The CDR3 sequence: CASDHSGEQYF. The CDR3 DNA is TGTGCCAGCGACCACAGCGGGGAGCAGTACTTC.

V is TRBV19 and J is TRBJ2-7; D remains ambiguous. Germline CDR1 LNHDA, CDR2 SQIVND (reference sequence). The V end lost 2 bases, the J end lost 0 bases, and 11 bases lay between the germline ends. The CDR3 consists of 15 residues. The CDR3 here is CASSIRVPSSYEQYF. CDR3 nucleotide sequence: TGTGCCAGTAGTATAAGAGTCCCGAGCTCCTACGAGCAGTACTTC.

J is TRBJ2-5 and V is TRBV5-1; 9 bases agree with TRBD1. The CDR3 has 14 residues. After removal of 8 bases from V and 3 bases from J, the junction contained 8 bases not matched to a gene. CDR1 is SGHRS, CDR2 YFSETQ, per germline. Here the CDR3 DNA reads TGCGCCAGTTCCTCCGGGACAGGGAAAGAGACCCAGTACTTC. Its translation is CASSSGTGKETQYF. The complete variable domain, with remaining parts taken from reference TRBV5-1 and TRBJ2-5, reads KAGVTQTPRYLIKTRGQQVTLSCSPISGHRSVSWYQQTPGQGLQFLFEYFSETQRNKGNFPGRFSGRQFSNSRSEMNVSTLELGDSALYLCASSSGTGKETQYFGPGTRLLVL.

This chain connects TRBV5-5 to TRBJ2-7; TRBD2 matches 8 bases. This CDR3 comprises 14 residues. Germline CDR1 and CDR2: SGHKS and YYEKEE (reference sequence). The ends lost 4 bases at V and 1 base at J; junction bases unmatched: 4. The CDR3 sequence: CASSPLAGSYEQYF. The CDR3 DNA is TGTGCCAGCAGCCCGTTAGCGGGGTCCTACGAGCAGTACTTC. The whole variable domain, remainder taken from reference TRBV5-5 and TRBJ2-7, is DAGVTQSPTHLIKTRGQQVTLRCSPISGHKSVSWYQQVLGQGPQFIFQYYEKEERGRGNFPDRFSARQFPNYSSELNVNALLLGDSALYLCASSPLAGSYEQYFGPGTRLTVT.

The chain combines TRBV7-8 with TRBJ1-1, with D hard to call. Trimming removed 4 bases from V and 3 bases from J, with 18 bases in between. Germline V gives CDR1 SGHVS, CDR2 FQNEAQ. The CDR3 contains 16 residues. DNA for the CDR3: TGTGCCAGCAGCTCCAGCCACGTGGGTGGAGACACTGAAGCTTTCTTT. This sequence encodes CASSSSHVGGDTEAFF.

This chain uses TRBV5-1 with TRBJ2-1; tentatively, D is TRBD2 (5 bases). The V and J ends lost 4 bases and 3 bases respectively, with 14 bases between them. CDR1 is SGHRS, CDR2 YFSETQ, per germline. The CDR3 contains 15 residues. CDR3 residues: CASSPMGGYYNEQFF. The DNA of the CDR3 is TGCGCCAGCAGCCCCATGGGCGGGTACTACAATGAGCAGTTCTTC.

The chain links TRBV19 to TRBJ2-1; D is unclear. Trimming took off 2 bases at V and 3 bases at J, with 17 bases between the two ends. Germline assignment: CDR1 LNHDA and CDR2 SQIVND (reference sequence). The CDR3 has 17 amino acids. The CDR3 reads CASSISAATIHYNEQFF. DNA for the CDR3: TGTGCCAGTAGTATATCGGCAGCCACTATTCACTACAATGAGCAGTTCTTC.

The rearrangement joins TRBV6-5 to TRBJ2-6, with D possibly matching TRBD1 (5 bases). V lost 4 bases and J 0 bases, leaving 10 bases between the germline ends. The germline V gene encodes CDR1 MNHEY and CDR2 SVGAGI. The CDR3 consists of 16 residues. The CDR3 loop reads CASSLNGASGANVLTF. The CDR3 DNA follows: TGTGCCAGCAGTTTAAATGGGGCCTCTGGGGCCAACGTCCTGACTTTC.

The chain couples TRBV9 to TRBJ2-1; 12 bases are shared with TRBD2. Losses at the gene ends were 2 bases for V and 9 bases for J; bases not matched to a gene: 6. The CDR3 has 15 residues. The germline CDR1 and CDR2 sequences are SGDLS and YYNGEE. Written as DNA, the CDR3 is TGTGCCAGCAGCGTCGGACTAGCGGGGTTTGGTGAGCAGTTCTTC. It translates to CASSVGLAGFGEQFF. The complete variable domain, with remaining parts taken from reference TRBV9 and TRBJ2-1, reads DSGVTQTPKHLITATGQRVTLRCSPRSGDLSVYWYQQSLDQGLQFLIQYYNGEERAKGNILERFSAQQFPDLHSELNLSSLELGDSALYFCASSVGLAGFGEQFFGPGTRLTVL.

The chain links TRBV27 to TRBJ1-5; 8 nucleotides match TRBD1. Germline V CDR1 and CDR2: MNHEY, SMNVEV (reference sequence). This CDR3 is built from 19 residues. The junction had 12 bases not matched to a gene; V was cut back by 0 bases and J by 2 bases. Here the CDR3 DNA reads TGTGCCAGCAGTTTATCGAGGGACAGGTCTTTTCTGGGCAATCAGCCCCAGCATTTT. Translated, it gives CASSLSRDRSFLGNQPQHF.

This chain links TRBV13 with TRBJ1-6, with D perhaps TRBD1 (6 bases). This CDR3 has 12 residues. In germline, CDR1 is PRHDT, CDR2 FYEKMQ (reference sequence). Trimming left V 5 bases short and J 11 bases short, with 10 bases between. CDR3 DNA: TGTGCCAGCAGCCACAGGGCTACACCCCTCCACTTT. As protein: CASSHRATPLHF.

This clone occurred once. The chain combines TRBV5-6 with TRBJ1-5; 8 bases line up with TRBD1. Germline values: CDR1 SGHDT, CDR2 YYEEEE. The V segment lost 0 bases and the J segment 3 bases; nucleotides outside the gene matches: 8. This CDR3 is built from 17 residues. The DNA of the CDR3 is TGTGCCAGCAGCTTGGAAGGGACAGGCGGTTTCAATCAGCCCCAGCATTTT. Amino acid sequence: CASSLEGTGGFNQPQHF.